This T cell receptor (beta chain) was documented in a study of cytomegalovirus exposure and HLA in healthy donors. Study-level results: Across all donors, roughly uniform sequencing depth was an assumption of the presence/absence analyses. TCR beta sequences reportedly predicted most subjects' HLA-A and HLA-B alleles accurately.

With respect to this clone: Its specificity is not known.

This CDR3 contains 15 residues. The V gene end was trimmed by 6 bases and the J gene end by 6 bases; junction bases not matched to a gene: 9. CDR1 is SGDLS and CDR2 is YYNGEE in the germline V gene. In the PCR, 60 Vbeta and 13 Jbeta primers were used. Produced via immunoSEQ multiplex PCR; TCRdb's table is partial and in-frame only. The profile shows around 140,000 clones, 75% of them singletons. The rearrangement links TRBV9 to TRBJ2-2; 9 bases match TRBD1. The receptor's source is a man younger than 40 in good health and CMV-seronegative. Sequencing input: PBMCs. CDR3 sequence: CASTNRGLGSGELFF. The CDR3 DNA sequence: TGTGCCAGCACCAACAGGGGGCTGGGGTCCGGGGAGCTGTTTTTT.